What follows are 27 T cell receptor beta chains derived from one specimen sequenced in a study of shared clonotypes between healthy human individuals. Only in-frame clones appear in the TCRdb table, and some are missing; sequencing was by immunoSEQ multiplex PCR. The sample comprises approximately 1.9 million clones, over 85% of which are singletons, and about 1.7% rests with the top ten. Naive CD8 cells were CD45RO-negative, positively selected for CCR7, excluding terminally differentiated effector memory CD45RA+ cells. The material sequenced was naive CD8+ T cells from PBMCs. The origin of the receptors is a young man in good health. Some clones in this sample may be carry-over from other donors' samples.

The chain recombines TRBV28 with TRBJ1-2; D uncertain. This CDR3 is 13 amino acids long. Deletions cut 6 bases from V and 1 base from J, with 9 bases between. Germline V CDR1 and CDR2: MDHEN, SYDVKM. The CDR3 DNA follows: TGTGCCAGCAGCCCCCTACTTAACTATGGCTACACCTTC. As protein: CASSPLLNYGYTF.

The CDR3 spells CASSGGQESSYEQYF. For the CDR3, the DNA is TGTGCCAGCAGCGGGGGCCAGGAGTCCTCCTACGAGCAGTACTTC. The chain couples TRBV11-2 to TRBJ2-7; the D gene is possibly TRBD1 (6 bases). V was clipped by 5 bases and J by 0 bases, with 14 bases between them. The germline V gene encodes CDR1 SGHAT and CDR2 FQNNGV. The CDR3 loop spans 15 amino acids.

This chain connects TRBV4-1 to TRBJ2-1, with 8 bases identical to TRBD2. The CDR3 covers 15 residues. J was trimmed by 6 bases and V by 2 bases; bases with no gene match: 6. Germline values: CDR1 MGHRA, CDR2 YSYEKL. The CDR3 is CASSQSGTRSNEQFF. The CDR3 bases are TGCGCCAGCAGCCAATCCGGGACTAGGTCCAATGAGCAGTTCTTC.

The chain uses TRBV5-1 and TRBJ1-1; D is unclear. CDR1 is SGHRS and CDR2 is YFSETQ in the germline V gene. Trimming pared 1 base from V and 5 bases from J, leaving 9 bases between. The CDR3 contains 13 residues. The CDR3 is CASSLPRQTEAFF. The CDR3 nucleotides read TGCGCCAGCAGCTTGCCTCGGCAGACTGAAGCTTTCTTT. Full variable domain (rest looked up from reference TRBV5-1 and TRBJ1-1): KAGVTQTPRYLIKTRGQQVTLSCSPISGHRSVSWYQQTPGQGLQFLFEYFSETQRNKGNFPGRFSGRQFSNSRSEMNVSTLELGDSALYLCASSLPRQTEAFFGQGTRLTVV.

V is TRBV19 and J is TRBJ1-2; D is uncertain. V gave up 5 bases and J gave up 7 bases, with 26 bases separating them. CDR1 is LNHDA, CDR2 SQIVND, per germline (reference sequence). The CDR3 loop spans 17 amino acids. The CDR3 bases are TGTGCCAGTAGTCGCCCGGCGGCAATGTCTCTCTATCGTGGCTACACCTTC. This sequence encodes CASSRPAAMSLYRGYTF.

V usage is TRBV28 and J usage is TRBJ2-5, with 8 bases identical to TRBD1. Germline V lookup: CDR1 MDHEN, CDR2 SYDVKM. This CDR3 contains 15 residues. V lost 7 bases to trimming and J lost 4 bases; unmatched junction nucleotides: 11. The DNA for the CDR3 is TGTGCCAGCACTCCCGTGGCAGGGGGCAGAGAGACCCAGTACTTC. It yields the protein CASTPVAGGRETQYF.

The chain combines TRBV19 with TRBJ1-1; perhaps TRBD1 as D (5 bases). Germline lookup yields CDR1 LNHDA and CDR2 SQIVND (reference sequence). This CDR3 is 16 amino acids long. Trimming stripped 1 base from V and 6 bases from J, with 18 bases between. The CDR3 nucleotides read TGTGCCAGTAGTATAGGCACCGGGGGGGGTTTATCTGAAGCTTTCTTT. It encodes CASSIGTGGGLSEAFF.

The gene calls are TRBV9 and TRBJ2-2; TRBD1 aligns across 10 bases. Trimming cost V 3 bases and J 2 bases; bases outside gene matches: 7. CDR1 is SGDLS and CDR2 is YYNGEE in the germline V gene. This CDR3 comprises 17 residues. The CDR3 loop reads CASSDPDRGPNTGELFF. CDR3 coding DNA: TGTGCCAGCAGCGACCCAGACAGGGGGCCCAACACCGGGGAGCTGTTTTTT.

The J gene is TRBJ2-7, the V gene TRBV28; 8 bases are shared with TRBD1. The CDR3 runs to 17 residues. Germline V gene lookup returns CDR1 MDHEN and CDR2 SYDVKM. V shed 1 base and J 3 bases; nucleotides not matched to a gene: 11. The CDR3 nucleotides are TGTGCCAGCAGTTTATATCACCGGACAGGGTTCTACTACGAGCAGTACTTC. Protein sequence: CASSLYHRTGFYYEQYF.

The J gene is TRBJ2-1, the V gene TRBV18; D is unclear. Germline values: CDR1 KGHSH, CDR2 LQKENI. Trimming removed 2 bases at V and 2 bases at J, with 13 bases between. There are 16 residues in the CDR3. CDR3 nucleotide sequence: TGTGCCAGCTCACCAGGGTCTGATTCTACCTACAATGAGCAGTTCTTC. This encodes CASSPGSDSTYNEQFF.

This chain uses TRBV5-1 with TRBJ2-7; D unclear. The V gene's germline CDR1 is SGHRS and CDR2 YFSETQ. The CDR3 runs 14 residues. Trimming cost V 3 bases and J 3 bases, with 13 bases left between them. CDR3 DNA: TGCGCCAGCAGCTCGTCGGCGCGGTACTACGAGCAGTACTTC. It translates to CASSSSARYYEQYF.

The chain carries TRBV2 and TRBJ1-6; no definite D call. The CDR3 runs to 9 residues. Per germline, CDR1 SNHLY and CDR2 FYNNEI. Trimming removed 3 bases at V and 13 bases at J, with 1 base between. CDR3: CASSEPLHF. CDR3 nucleotides: TGTGCCAGCAGTGAGCCCCTCCACTTT.

The V call is TRBV9, the J call TRBJ2-7; 11 bases are shared with TRBD1. The ends lost 2 bases at V and 2 bases at J; junction bases unmatched: 3. CDR3 size: 15 residues. Germline CDR1 and CDR2: SGDLS and YYNGEE. The CDR3 spells CASSVGQGGTYEQYF. CDR3 coding DNA: TGTGCCAGCAGCGTGGGACAGGGGGGCACCTACGAGCAGTACTTC.

The chain is built from TRBV2 and TRBJ2-7; D is unclear. Trimming pared 2 bases from V and 4 bases from J, leaving 12 bases between. From germline, CDR1 is SNHLY and CDR2 FYNNEI. The CDR3 is 14 amino acids. The CDR3 DNA follows: TGTGCCAGCAGTGAATCCAGTCTTAGTTACGAGCAGTACTTC. The encoded protein is CASSESSLSYEQYF.

With regard to this clone: The sample carries other DNA sequences with the same CDR3. The CDR3 sequence is CASSPPSSYEQYF. As DNA, the CDR3 is TGTGCCAGCTCACCTCCAAGCTCCTACGAGCAGTACTTC. The rearrangement uses TRBV18 and TRBJ2-7; D is unresolved. V gave up 3 bases and J gave up 0 bases, with 6 bases separating them. The CDR3 is made up of 13 amino acids. Germline assignment: CDR1 KGHSH and CDR2 LQKENI.

Concerning this clone: Other DNA sequences in this sample translate to the same CDR3. The genes are TRBV29-1 and TRBJ1-1, with D tentatively TRBD1 (6 bases). This CDR3 has 14 amino acids. The germline V and J ends were trimmed by 0 bases and 1 base, with 9 bases remaining between them. Germline V gene lookup returns CDR1 SQVTM and CDR2 ANQGSEA. CDR3 loop: CSVEEGHRNTEAFF. As DNA, the CDR3 is TGCAGCGTTGAAGAGGGACATCGGAACACTGAAGCTTTCTTT.

V usage is TRBV27 and J usage is TRBJ2-2; 11 nucleotides align to TRBD1. The CDR3 length is 16 residues. CDR1 and CDR2 from the germline V gene are MNHEY and SMNVEV (reference sequence). With V trimmed by 6 bases and J by 6 bases, 9 bases remained unmatched. The CDR3 sequence is CASSQGTGGTSGELFF. In nucleotides, the CDR3 is TGTGCCAGCAGCCAAGGGACAGGGGGGACCTCCGGGGAGCTGTTTTTT.

The chain recombines TRBV7-6 with TRBJ1-4, with D possibly being TRBD1 (5 bases). This CDR3 is 19 amino acids long. Trimming left V 0 bases short and J 2 bases short, with 19 bases between. The germline V gene encodes CDR1 SGHVS and CDR2 FNYEAQ. CDR3 nucleotides: TGTGCCAGCAGCTTAGCGGGGGACGCCACGTTGGGTACTAATGAAAAACTGTTTTTT. As protein: CASSLAGDATLGTNEKLFF.

CDR3 region: CASSPKRPSGRFVKAGELFF. The CDR3 DNA is TGTGCCAGCAGCCCAAAAAGGCCTAGCGGGAGATTTGTTAAGGCCGGGGAGCTGTTTTTT. This chain joins TRBV7-3 and TRBJ2-2; 10 nucleotides line up with TRBD2. V lost 5 bases to trimming and J lost 6 bases; unmatched junction nucleotides: 21. This CDR3 spans 20 amino acids. Germline CDR1 SGHTA, CDR2 FQGTGA. The variable domain in full, with the rest retrieved from reference TRBV7-3 and TRBJ2-2, is GAGVSQTPSNKVTEKGKYVELRCDPISGHTALYWYRQSLGQGPEFLIYFQGTGAADDSGLPNDRFFAVRPEGSVSTLKIQRTERGDSAVYLCASSPKRPSGRFVKAGELFFGEGSRLTVL.

This chain uses TRBV28 with TRBJ2-2, with D perhaps TRBD1 (5 bases). The CDR3 contains 13 residues. The V and J ends lost 9 bases and 4 bases respectively, with 12 bases between them. From germline, CDR1 is MDHEN and CDR2 SYDVKM. The DNA for the CDR3 is TGTGCCAGGTATCAGGGTAGCACCGGGGAGCTGTTTTTT. It is translated as CARYQGSTGELFF.

The chain links TRBV4-1 to TRBJ1-2, with TRBD1 as a possible D gene (5 bases). V gave up 2 bases and J gave up 4 bases, with 14 bases separating them. This CDR3 region has 15 residues. The germline CDR1 and CDR2 sequences are MGHRA and YSYEKL. CDR3: CASSQPGTDIYGYTF. The CDR3 region has the DNA TGCGCCAGCAGCCAACCCGGGACGGATATCTATGGCTACACCTTC.

This chain uses TRBV27 with TRBJ2-5, with D perhaps TRBD1 or TRBD2 (6 bases each). Germline CDR1 is MNHEY and CDR2 is SMNVEV (reference sequence). The V gene lost 5 bases and the J gene lost 5 bases, with 15 bases spanning the gap. CDR3 size: 14 residues. The CDR3 sequence: CASSLRGPSETQYF. The CDR3 region has the DNA TGTGCCAGCAGTCTCCGGGGGCCGAGCGAGACCCAGTACTTC.

The rearrangement joins TRBV15 to TRBJ1-1, with D possibly TRBD1 on 5 matching bases. This CDR3 has 16 amino acids. CDR1 LNHNV and CDR2 YYDKDF come from the germline V gene (reference sequence). The germline V and J ends were trimmed by 3 bases and 1 base, with 15 bases remaining between them. This CDR3 is CATSSALDRWNTEAFF. The CDR3 DNA reads as TGTGCCACCAGCAGTGCCCTTGACAGATGGAACACTGAAGCTTTCTTT.

This clone was counted once. The V and J genes are TRBV10-3 and TRBJ2-7, with 9 bases lining up with TRBD1. The germline V gene has CDR1 ENHRY and CDR2 SYGVKD. This CDR3 spans 14 amino acids. V dropped 10 bases and J dropped 3; count of bases not matched to a gene: 10. The CDR3 DNA reads as TGTGCCACAGGGGACCGGGACAGGGTCTACGAGCAGTACTTC. Encoded protein: CATGDRDRVYEQYF.

A single count supports this clone. The chain recombines TRBV5-5 with TRBJ2-3, with unresolved D. The germline CDR1 and CDR2 sequences are SGHKS and YYEKEE (reference sequence). The CDR3 is 17 amino acids. V was cut by 1 base and J by 2 bases, with 17 bases left in between. Written as DNA, the CDR3 is TGTGCCAGCAGCTTGTCAAAAAATTGGTGGGTCACAGATACGCAGTATTTT. The encoded protein is CASSLSKNWWVTDTQYF. The full variable domain, rest sourced from reference TRBV5-5 and TRBJ2-3, is DAGVTQSPTHLIKTRGQQVTLRCSPISGHKSVSWYQQVLGQGPQFIFQYYEKEERGRGNFPDRFSARQFPNYSSELNVNALLLGDSALYLCASSLSKNWWVTDTQYFGPGTRLTVL.

The chain joins TRBV27 to TRBJ1-2, with 9 bases matching TRBD1. Trimming took 6 bases from V and 6 from J; bases not matched to a gene: 5. CDR3 size: 13 residues. Looked up from germline, CDR1 is MNHEY and CDR2 is SMNVEV (reference sequence). CDR3 sequence: CASRGTGMDGYTF. The CDR3, as DNA: TGTGCCAGCAGGGGGACAGGGATGGATGGCTACACCTTC.

The CDR3 is CASSWFRLNEQFF. CDR3 coding DNA: TGTGCCAGCAGCTGGTTTAGGCTAAATGAGCAGTTCTTC. The chain carries TRBV11-2 and TRBJ2-1; D ambiguous. There are 13 residues in the CDR3. Trimming shortened V by 4 bases and J by 7 bases, and 11 bases separated the two germline ends. In germline, CDR1 is SGHAT, CDR2 FQNNGV. The whole variable domain, remainder taken from reference TRBV11-2 and TRBJ2-1, is EAGVAQSPRYKIIEKRQSVAFWCNPISGHATLYWYQQILGQGPKLLIQFQNNGVVDDSQLPKDRFSAERLKGVDSTLKIQPAKLEDSAVYLCASSWFRLNEQFFGPGTRLTVL.